The 4 T cell receptor beta chains reported below all come from one sample, sequenced in a study of monozygotic twins with inflammatory bowel disease. TCRdb derives one entry per CDR3 protein from the 5' RACE reads, leaving out DNA. This table holds just over 300,000 distinct CDR3 sequences. The source material was blood. Receptors were obtained from a human donor with ulcerative colitis or Crohn's disease, or a healthy co-twin of an affected twin (not recorded which).

The chain uses TRBV6-4 and TRBJ1-5. CDR1 is MRHNA and CDR2 is SNTAGT in the germline V gene. This CDR3 is 13 amino acids long. The CDR3 spells CASSEETNQPQHF.

Here the CDR3 reads CASRADSAGFDEQYF. V is TRBV27 and J is TRBJ2-7; no DNA is available, so the TRBD1 call from TCRdb remains unchecked. The germline gives CDR1 MNHEY, CDR2 SMNVEV (reference sequence). This CDR3 comprises 15 residues.

The chain links TRBV10-3 to TRBJ1-5. The germline V gene has CDR1 ENHRY and CDR2 SYGVKD. This CDR3 spans 16 amino acids. The CDR3 spells CAISESAFVGNQPQHF.

The genes are TRBV7-2 and TRBJ1-2; TCRdb lists TRBD1, though no DNA is available to test this call. Germline CDR1 reads SGHTA; CDR2 reads FQGNSA. This CDR3 is 14 amino acids long. CDR3: CASSTGQGARGYTF.